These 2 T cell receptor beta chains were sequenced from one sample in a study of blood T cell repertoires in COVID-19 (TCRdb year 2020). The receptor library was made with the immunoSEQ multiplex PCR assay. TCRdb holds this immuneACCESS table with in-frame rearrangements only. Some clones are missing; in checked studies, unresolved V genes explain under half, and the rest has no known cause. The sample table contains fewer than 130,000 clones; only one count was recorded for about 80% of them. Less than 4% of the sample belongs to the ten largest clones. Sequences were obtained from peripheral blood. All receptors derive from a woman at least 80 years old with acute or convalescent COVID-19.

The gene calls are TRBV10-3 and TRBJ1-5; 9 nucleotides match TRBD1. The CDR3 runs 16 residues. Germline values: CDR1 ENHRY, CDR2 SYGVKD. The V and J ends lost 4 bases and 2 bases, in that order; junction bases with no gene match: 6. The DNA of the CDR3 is TGTGCCATCAGTGGGACAGGGGACAGGGGCAATCAGCCCCAGCATTTT. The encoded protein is CAISGTGDRGNQPQHF.

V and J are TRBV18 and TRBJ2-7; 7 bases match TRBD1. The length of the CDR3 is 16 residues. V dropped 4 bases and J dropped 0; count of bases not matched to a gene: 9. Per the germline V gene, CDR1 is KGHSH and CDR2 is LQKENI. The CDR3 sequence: CASSRGTGAFSYEQYF. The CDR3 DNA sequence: TGTGCCAGCTCACGGGGAACAGGGGCTTTCTCCTACGAGCAGTACTTC. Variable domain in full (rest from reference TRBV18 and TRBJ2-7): NAGVMQNPRHLVRRRGQEARLRCSPMKGHSHVYWYRQLPEEGLKFMVYLQKENIIDESGMPKERFSAEFPKEGPSILRIQQVVRGDSAAYFCASSRGTGAFSYEQYFGPGTRLTVT.